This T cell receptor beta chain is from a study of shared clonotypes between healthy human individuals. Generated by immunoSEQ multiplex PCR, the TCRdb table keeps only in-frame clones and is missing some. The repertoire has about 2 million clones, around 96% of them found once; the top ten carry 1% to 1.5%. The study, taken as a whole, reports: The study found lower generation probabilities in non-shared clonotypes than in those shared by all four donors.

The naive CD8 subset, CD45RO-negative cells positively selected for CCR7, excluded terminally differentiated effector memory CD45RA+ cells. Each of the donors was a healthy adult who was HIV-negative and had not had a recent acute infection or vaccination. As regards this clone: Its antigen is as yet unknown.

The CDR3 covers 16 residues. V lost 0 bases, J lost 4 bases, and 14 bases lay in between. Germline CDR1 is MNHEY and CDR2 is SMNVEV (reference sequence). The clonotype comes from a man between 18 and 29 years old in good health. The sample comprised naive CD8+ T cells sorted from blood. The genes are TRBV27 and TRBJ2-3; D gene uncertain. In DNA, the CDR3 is TGTGCCAGCAGTTTATCGAGGTCGCCTCCTGCAGATACGCAGTATTTT. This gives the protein CASSLSRSPPADTQYF.